This T cell receptor beta chain came from a study of shared clonotypes between healthy human individuals (dated by TCRdb to 2018 to 2020). At the level of the whole study: A couple of women and three men aged 18 to 49 years were included in the cohort. For each donor, CD4 naive and CD4 memory were each given three plates, CD8 naive was given two plates, and CD8 memory was given one plate. To estimate repertoire size and how much clonotype sharing occurs between individuals, the study deeply sequenced the blood TCR repertoires of several healthy adults. Libraries were prepared and TCR repertoires were sequenced by different laboratories using diverse techniques, in order to increase sequencing depth and limit assay-specific biases. Leukapheresis yielded between about 0.9 and 10 billion PBMCs per donor.

CDR1 and CDR2, looked up from the germline V gene (reference sequence), are SGHNT and YYREEE. The CDR3, from cysteine to phenylalanine, totals 17 residues. CDR3 DNA only is kept here, 51 bases in frame from base 1. From V the trimming removes 1 base and from J it removes 2 bases, while the gene matches leave 6 bases of the junction unaccounted for. TCR CDR3 regions were amplified from genomic DNA by multiplex PCR using the deep immunoSEQ assay. Extracted genomic DNA from each cell subset was distributed evenly across all wells of several immunoSEQ 96-well plates, and each plate was treated as a replicate. Each replicate PCR for sorted subsets received about 0.2 ug genomic DNA, equal to about 30,000 T cell genomes. The purified libraries were quantified using a Qubit 3.0 fluorometer, sized with a Bioanalyzer 2100, and then quantified again using the KAPA Library Quantification kit. Every immunoSEQ 96-well plate was sequenced on a separate single-read 150-cycle Illumina NextSeq 550 flow cell. Turning to the authors' computational methods: Because the immunoSEQ output held only junctional sequences and lacked quality scores, the filtering could not match the filtering applied to full-length reads. To assign V/J genes and CDR3, sequences were annotated against IMGT germline references using PyIR, a Python wrapper for IgBLAST v1.9. Any read was removed if the V/J assignment was weak (E-value above 1e-6), the CDR3 was missing, or the read contained stop codons, out-of-frame junctions, or ambiguous translated residues. V3J clonotypes were defined as sequences sharing the same inferred V gene, J gene, and CDR3 amino acid sequence. Percentage overlap between repertoires was calculated by dividing the number of shared unique clonotypes by the size of the smaller repertoire. Richness of each repertoire was evaluated using RTK rarefaction, the Chao1 estimator, and Recon v2.1 estimates of unobserved clonotypes. For all TCRbeta clonotypes obtained by the gDNA method from a few donors, generation probabilities were computed with OLGA. TCRdb holds this immuneACCESS table with in-frame rearrangements only. Some clones are missing; in checked studies, unresolved V genes explain under half, and the rest has no known cause. V and J calls plus clone size are reproduced from that table; the DNA served to infer D and trimming. For this sample the table gives hundreds of thousands of clones, of which approximately 97% were detected only once. The top ten clones comprise around 0.25% of the sample.

As to this clone: Its antigen is unknown. No quality values exist for individual bases; no much larger clone is one base distant.

Broad study findings and their caveats: Pairwise subsampling indicated that sequencing depth was expected to affect the degree of clonotype sharing among donors. Even with the large sequencing depth, rarefaction of the sorted-subset datasets indicated that sequencing was incomplete. Compared with non-shared clonotypes, the clonotypes found in all four sorted-subset donors had higher generation probabilities. Because the study included a small number of donors, the genetic and exposure-history diversity represented was limited. Naive subsets generally had larger estimated clonotype richness than memory subsets did. Sharing across several donors was observed for approximately 5% of naive CD4, under 4% of naive CD8, roughly 2.3% of memory CD4, and around 0.42% of memory CD8 clonotypes. Sampling was restricted to blood, and TCR repertoires in tissue are likely to differ from TCR repertoires in blood.

CD8 naive samples consisted of CD45RO-negative cells that were positively selected for CCR7, yielding a CD45RA+CCR7+ population without TemRA cells. The donors were healthy, HIV-negative adults who had no recently reported acute infections or vaccinations. All donors were Caucasian adults living in Nashville, Tennessee, USA. After blood collection by leukapheresis, PBMCs were isolated using Ficoll-Histopaque density gradient centrifugation and then cryopreserved in the vapor phase of liquid nitrogen. Purity and quantity of every magnetically sorted T cell population were checked by analytical flow cytometry. Genomic DNA was isolated from every sorted fraction and measured by UV absorbance on a Nanodrop 2000c.

The source of this sequence is a man aged 25 to 40 in good health. The specimen was naive CD8+ T cells sorted from blood. The sample's cell subset or site, from its label and the paper: CD45RA+CCR7+. The sequence is built from TRBV5-4 and TRBJ2-3; TRBD2 aligns with 11 central bases. In nucleotides, the sequence is TGTGCCAGCAGCTTGATGGTAGCGGGAGGGAACACAGATACGCAGTATTTT. The encoded protein is CASSLMVAGGNTDTQYF.